This is a list of T cell receptor beta chains from one sample in a study of cytomegalovirus exposure and HLA in healthy donors. The table came from immunoSEQ multiplex PCR; TCRdb's copy has only in-frame clones and leaves some out. The table shows about 130,000 clones, with 70% to 80% occurring only once. Material for sequencing was PBMCs. These TCRs come from a woman aged 55-70 years in good health and CMV-seropositive. Each CDR3 is given without its conserved first and last residue. Part of the rows lack a size; the others show once, few, many or a class for expanded clones.

abundance,v_gene,j_gene,CDR3aa
few,TRBV7-2,TRBJ2-1,ASSLDGGGHNEQF
-,TRBV6-1,TRBJ2-7,ASSGAGSSSYEQY
-,TRBV27,TRBJ1-5,ASSPEGGFGNQPQH
-,TRBV7-2,-,ASSLVGTGGHEQY
-,TRBV7-9,TRBJ1-2,ASSFIAGGAGYT
-,TRBV7-9,TRBJ2-2,ASRAPGTGDTGELF
-,TRBV6-1,TRBJ1-3,ASSESDSGNTIC
-,TRBV6-5,TRBJ1-5,ASSYSNSRQPQH
-,TRBV19,TRBJ2-2,ASKLGGASTGELF
-,TRBV7-9,TRBJ2-3,ASSPSLGRTDTQY
-,TRBV10-3,TRBJ1-2,AISESTANYGYT